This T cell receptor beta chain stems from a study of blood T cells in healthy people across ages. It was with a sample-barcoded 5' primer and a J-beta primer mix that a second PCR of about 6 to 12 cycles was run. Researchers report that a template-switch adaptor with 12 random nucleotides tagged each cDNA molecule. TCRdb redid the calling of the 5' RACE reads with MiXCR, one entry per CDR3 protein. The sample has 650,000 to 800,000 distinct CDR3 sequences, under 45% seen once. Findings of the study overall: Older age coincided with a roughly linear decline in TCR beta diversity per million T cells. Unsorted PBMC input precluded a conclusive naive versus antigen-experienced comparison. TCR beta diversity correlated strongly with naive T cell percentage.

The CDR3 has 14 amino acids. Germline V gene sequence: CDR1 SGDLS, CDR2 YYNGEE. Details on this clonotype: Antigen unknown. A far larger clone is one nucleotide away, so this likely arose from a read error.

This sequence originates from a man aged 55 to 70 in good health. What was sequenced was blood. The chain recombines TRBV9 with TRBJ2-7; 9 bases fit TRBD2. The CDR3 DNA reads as TGTGCCGGCAGCCTAGCGGGAACCCCTTACGAGCAGTACTTC. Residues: CAGSLAGTPYEQYF.